A selection of T cell receptor beta chains follows, all from one sample in a study of CD8 T cells in ankylosing spondylitis. Each CDR3 protein gets one entry after TCRdb re-called the 5' RACE reads with MiXCR. The sample holds about 220,000 distinct CDR3 sequences, roughly 6.6% seen once. Sequenced material: blood, either unsorted or a sorted T cell fraction (not recorded which). The source is a male donor with ankylosing spondylitis. Both conserved end residues are part of each CDR3. Each record gives: D gene, clone size, J gene, V gene, CDR3 DNA, CDR3 protein. A D gene is named only where the DNA matches it firmly. Rows give clone size only sometimes, using once, few, many, or a class for an expanded clone.

TRBD2,-,TRBJ2-1,TRBV6-2/TRBV6-3,TGTGCCAGCAGTTACGCCTCTAGCGGGGAGGCGCATGAGCAGTTCTTC,CASSYASSGEAHEQFF
-,many,TRBJ1-1,TRBV29-1,TGCAGCGTTGATCGGGAGGATGGAGCTTTCTTT,CSVDREDGAFF
-,-,TRBJ2-6,TRBV20-1,TGCAGTGCTAGACTAGACACCGGGAAGAGTGGGGCCAACGTCCTGACTTTC,CSARLDTGKSGANVLTF
-,many,TRBJ1-6,TRBV11-2,TGTGCCAGCAGCTTATCTGACAGGATATCAGCGGGGAATGGGTCACCCCTCCACTTT,CASSLSDRISAGNGSPLHF
TRBD1,many,TRBJ2-2,TRBV7-8,TGTGCCAGCAGCTTAATGACAGGGACCCCCGGGGAGCTGTTTTTT,CASSLMTGTPGELFF
-,-,TRBJ2-2,TRBV12-3/TRBV12-4,TGTGCCAGCAGTTTAGGGCGGGACAAGAACACCGGGGAGCTGTTTTTT,CASSLGRDKNTGELFF
TRBD1,many,TRBJ1-2,TRBV27,TGTGCCAGCAGCCCCGGGACAGGGGGGAACTATGGCTACACCTTC,CASSPGTGGNYGYTF
-,few,TRBJ2-3,TRBV7-6,TGTGCCAGCAGCTTAGGGCCGCCGGGGGATACGCAGTATTTT,CASSLGPPGDTQYF
-,few,TRBJ2-3,TRBV9,TGTGCCAGCAGCACCCAGGGCTGGGATACGCAGTATTTT,CASSTQGWDTQYF
-,few,TRBJ2-1,TRBV10-3,TGTGCCACTCAGGAAGACAGGATGTCCTACAATGAGCAGTTCTTC,CATQEDRMSYNEQFF
-,many,TRBJ2-7,TRBV7-2,TGTGCCAGCAGCTTACCCATTCCCTACGAGCAGTACTTC,CASSLPIPYEQYF
-,once,TRBJ2-7,TRBV4-1,TGCGCCAGCAGCCATCAGGGCCGGGACTCCTACGAGCAGTACTTC,CASSHQGRDSYEQYF